Given below is one T cell receptor (beta chain) in context. There is no known antigen for this receptor. Per-base quality was not reported, and no clone a single base away is much larger than it. This sample was taken from a study of CD8+ T cells in alopecia areata listed by TCRdb under 2018. For the study in its entirety: Treated patients were enrolled in an open-label pilot trial of oral tofacitinib at 5 to 10 mg twice daily for moderate-to-severe alopecia areata. Patients stayed on tofacitinib for 6 to 18 months and then had 6 months of follow-up off drug so that delayed response and recurrence could be assessed. The SALT score, which quantifies the percentage of affected scalp surface area, was used to measure disease severity in treated patients. High-throughput TCRbeta sequencing was used to examine T cell clonal expansion in alopecia areata in both the C3H/HeJ mouse model and human patients. In humans, TCRbeta sequencing was performed on scalp tissue and on sorted CD4+ and CD8+ peripheral blood T cells from healthy controls and from patients with patchy or totalis/universalis alopecia areata. Tofacitinib-treated patients had biopsies at baseline and at 4 and 24 weeks of treatment, with a later scalp biopsy in several patients. Clonality in the scalp was compared among normal scalp (n=4), patchy alopecia areata scalp (n=8), and alopecia totalis/universalis scalp (n=8). RNA was extracted with the PAXgene miRNA kit for fixed scalp, the miRNeasy kit for PBMCs, and the RNeasy kit for mouse skin. TCRbeta CDR3 regions were amplified by immunoSEQ multiplex PCR with 35 Vbeta forward and 13 Jbeta reverse primers. Beyond this particular receptor, the publication reports: Scalp clonality and the number of expanded CD8+ clones among the top 100 scalp clones were significantly decreased by tofacitinib. Unlike mouse skin, where gammadelta T cells dominate, normal human skin contains resident alphabeta T cells that get sequenced too, which complicates analysis of the scalp TCR repertoire. Many expanded lesional clones persisted in scalp and blood during tofacitinib treatment, which may partly explain relapse after stopping treatment. Compared with normal scalp, lesional scalp had higher clonality and more expanded CD8+ clones, particularly in alopecia totalis/universalis, a pattern that suggests antigenic drive. Because the treated cohort was small and had only one nonresponder, larger studies are needed to examine links between baseline CD8+ expansion and response. Shared TCR sequences between patients were less evident than in mice, which may be partly attributable to HLA diversity in the patient population.

From the cysteine through the phenylalanine, the CDR3 covers 17 amino acids. Only CDR3 DNA is held: 51 bases, read in frame from base 1. CDR1 SGHDN and CDR2 FVKESK are derived from the germline V gene. The germline V and J ends show losses of 3 bases and 1 base respectively, and no gene match explains 7 bases of the junction. The protocol used for the library was the immunoSEQ multiplex PCR assay. To provide template for TCR sequencing, every sample had RNA extracted and reverse transcribed into cDNA. First-strand cDNA was synthesized using SuperScript III with a 2:1 mix of oligo-dT and random hexamers. A synthetic immune receptor repertoire was used to measure amplification bias, and any remaining bias was corrected computationally. The study's own analysis went as follows. Raw reads were preprocessed for error removal, and CDR3 was defined according to IMGT conventions as running from the conserved cysteine to phenylalanine. Clonality was computed as 1 minus the Shannon entropy, with the entropy normalized by log2 of the number of productive unique TCRs. CD4 or CD8 identity of scalp clones was inferred by cross-referencing scalp TCRbeta sequences with sorted blood CD4 and CD8 repertoires. TCRdb stores this immuneACCESS table with in-frame sequences only. Part of the clones is absent; in the studies checked, under half of the shortfall reflects unresolved V genes, and no reason is known for the rest. The V and J calls and clone size come from that table; D and trimming were worked out from the DNA. This sample comprises 170,000 or so clones, roughly three fifths of them detected only once. The ten largest clones take up around 12% of the sample.

The time point label, as the study defines it: around 26 weeks on oral tofacitinib. What this sample's treatment or condition label stands for: oral pan-JAK inhibitor, 5-10 mg twice daily. Peripheral blood and lesional scalp punch biopsies were obtained from patients with alopecia areata. PBMCs were separated by density centrifugation and stained for CD3, CD4 and CD8, after which CD4+ and CD8+ T cells were sorted on a FACSAria. The sequence derives from a human donor with alopecia areata. The starting material was CD8+ T cells sorted from blood, obtained at week 24, from a patient treated with tofacitinib. The chain employs TRBV14 and TRBJ2-2, with 8 central nucleotides matching TRBD1. The nucleotide sequence is given as TGTGCCAGCAGCCAGGTCGACAGGGGCCTGAACACCGGGGAGCTGTTTTTT. Its translation is CASSQVDRGLNTGELFF.